The rows below give T cell receptor beta chains drawn from one sample of a study of shared clonotypes between healthy human individuals. Generated by immunoSEQ multiplex PCR, the TCRdb table keeps only in-frame clones and is missing some. Of about 1 million clones listed, about 77% are singletons. The sample consisted of memory CD4+ T cells sorted from blood. Receptors originate from a man aged 18 to 29 in good health. CDR3s include the opening cysteine and the closing phenylalanine or tryptophan. The order of the fields is J gene, V gene, clone size, D gene, CDR3 protein, CDR3 DNA. The D gene is left open where the match is weak. Rows may omit the clone size; those that give it use once, few, many or a size class.

j_call: TRBJ2-1
v_call: TRBV18
clone_size: NA
d_call: NA
cdr3_aa: CASSPELAGSNEQFF
cdr3_nt: TGTGCCAGCTCTCCGGAACTTGCCGGTTCAAATGAGCAGTTCTTC

j_call: TRBJ1-5
v_call: TRBV19
clone_size: NA
d_call: NA
cdr3_aa: CASSIEAERNQPQHF
cdr3_nt: TGTGCCAGTAGTATAGAGGCAGAACGCAATCAGCCCCAGCATTTT

j_call: TRBJ2-3
v_call: TRBV30
clone_size: NA
d_call: TRBD1
cdr3_aa: CAWSRTGGQVDTQYF
cdr3_nt: TGTGCCTGGAGCAGGACAGGGGGGCAGGTAGATACGCAGTATTTT

j_call: TRBJ2-6
v_call: TRBV11-3
clone_size: NA
d_call: NA
cdr3_aa: CASSFGANVLTF
cdr3_nt: TGTGCCAGCAGCTTTGGGGCCAACGTCCTGACTTTC

j_call: TRBJ2-1
v_call: TRBV11-3
clone_size: once
d_call: NA
cdr3_aa: CASSLLFDHEQFF
cdr3_nt: TGTGCCAGCAGCTTACTATTCGACCATGAGCAGTTCTTC

j_call: TRBJ1-6
v_call: TRBV7-3
clone_size: NA
d_call: NA
cdr3_aa: CASSFLYNSPLHF
cdr3_nt: TGTGCCAGCAGCTTTCTCTATAATTCACCCCTCCACTTT

j_call: TRBJ2-1
v_call: TRBV29-1
clone_size: NA
d_call: NA
cdr3_aa: CSVEAGLINEQFF
cdr3_nt: TGCAGCGTTGAGGCGGGACTCATTAATGAGCAGTTCTTC

j_call: TRBJ1-4
v_call: TRBV9
clone_size: once
d_call: TRBD1
cdr3_aa: CASSVGTGIRTNEKLFF
cdr3_nt: TGTGCCAGCAGCGTCGGGACAGGGATCAGAACTAATGAAAAACTGTTTTTT

j_call: TRBJ1-6
v_call: TRBV5-1
clone_size: NA
d_call: NA
cdr3_aa: CASSFTGTENSPLHF
cdr3_nt: TGCGCCAGCAGCTTCACCGGGACGGAGAATTCACCCCTCCACTTT

j_call: TRBJ1-6
v_call: TRBV7-2
clone_size: NA
d_call: TRBD1
cdr3_aa: CASSLGTGVNSPLHF
cdr3_nt: TGTGCCAGCAGCCTAGGGACAGGGGTTAATTCACCCCTCCACTTT

j_call: TRBJ1-2
v_call: TRBV25-1
clone_size: few
d_call: NA
cdr3_aa: CASSDDQGSYGYTF
cdr3_nt: TGTGCCAGCAGTGATGATCAGGGAAGCTATGGCTACACCTTC

j_call: TRBJ1-6
v_call: TRBV7-2
clone_size: NA
d_call: NA
cdr3_aa: CASSLGSYSPLHF
cdr3_nt: TGTGCCAGCAGCTTAGGATCATATTCACCCCTCCACTTT

j_call: TRBJ2-3
v_call: TRBV6-5
clone_size: NA
d_call: TRBD1
cdr3_aa: CASSTRQGNTDTQYF
cdr3_nt: TGTGCCAGCAGTACCCGACAGGGGAACACAGATACGCAGTATTTT

j_call: TRBJ2-3
v_call: TRBV6-6
clone_size: NA
d_call: NA
cdr3_aa: CASSRTGPGDTQYF
cdr3_nt: TGTGCCAGCAGCCGGACGGGCCCCGGGGATACGCAGTATTTT

j_call: TRBJ1-5
v_call: TRBV19
clone_size: NA
d_call: NA
cdr3_aa: CASSTDGGNQPQHF
cdr3_nt: TGTGCCAGTAGTACGGACGGTGGTAATCAGCCCCAGCATTTT

j_call: TRBJ1-6
v_call: TRBV30
clone_size: NA
d_call: NA
cdr3_aa: CAWGDSPLHF
cdr3_nt: TGTGCCTGGGGGGATTCACCCCTCCACTTT

j_call: TRBJ2-7
v_call: TRBV7-2
clone_size: NA
d_call: TRBD1
cdr3_aa: CASSPRRGQGSYEQYF
cdr3_nt: TGTGCCAGCAGCCCGAGGAGGGGACAGGGGTCCTACGAGCAGTACTTC

j_call: TRBJ2-2
v_call: TRBV5-1
clone_size: NA
d_call: TRBD2
cdr3_aa: CASSLRAGDTGELFF
cdr3_nt: TGCGCCAGCAGCCTCCGGGCGGGGGACACCGGGGAGCTGTTTTTT

j_call: TRBJ2-7
v_call: TRBV27
clone_size: NA
d_call: NA
cdr3_aa: CASSFRLVPYEQYF
cdr3_nt: TGTGCCAGCAGTTTCCGACTAGTTCCCTACGAGCAGTACTTC

j_call: TRBJ2-7
v_call: TRBV2
clone_size: NA
d_call: TRBD1
cdr3_aa: CATGQELGYEQYF
cdr3_nt: TGTGCTACCGGACAGGAGTTGGGCTACGAGCAGTACTTC

j_call: TRBJ2-3
v_call: TRBV7-9
clone_size: NA
d_call: NA
cdr3_aa: CASSLELLTSTDTQYF
cdr3_nt: TGTGCCAGCAGCTTAGAGCTCCTAACTAGCACAGATACGCAGTATTTT

j_call: TRBJ2-7
v_call: TRBV6-1
clone_size: NA
d_call: TRBD1
cdr3_aa: CASSEAQGATYEQYF
cdr3_nt: TGTGCCAGCAGTGAAGCACAGGGGGCTACATACGAGCAGTACTTC

j_call: TRBJ2-1
v_call: TRBV18
clone_size: NA
d_call: TRBD2
cdr3_aa: CASSPPPGVAGGLVYNEQFF
cdr3_nt: TGTGCCAGCTCACCACCCCCCGGGGTAGCGGGAGGATTAGTGTACAATGAGCAGTTCTTC

j_call: TRBJ2-5
v_call: TRBV28
clone_size: NA
d_call: TRBD1
cdr3_aa: CASCEQGALGETQYF
cdr3_nt: TGTGCCAGCTGTGAGCAGGGGGCGCTCGGAGAGACCCAGTACTTC

j_call: TRBJ1-2
v_call: TRBV5-6
clone_size: few
d_call: TRBD1
cdr3_aa: CASMRGQGYGYTF
cdr3_nt: TGTGCCAGCATGCGGGGACAGGGGTATGGCTACACCTTC

j_call: TRBJ2-2
v_call: TRBV11-2
clone_size: NA
d_call: TRBD1
cdr3_aa: CASSTLPGQGAIGELFF
cdr3_nt: TGTGCCAGCAGCACATTACCGGGACAGGGGGCAATCGGGGAGCTGTTTTTT

j_call: TRBJ2-3
v_call: TRBV18
clone_size: once
d_call: NA
cdr3_aa: CASSWLVSEADTQYF
cdr3_nt: TGTGCCAGCTCCTGGCTTGTGTCGGAGGCAGATACGCAGTATTTT

j_call: TRBJ2-3
v_call: TRBV10-1
clone_size: NA
d_call: TRBD1
cdr3_aa: CASRPHPTGGEADTQYF
cdr3_nt: TGCGCCAGCAGGCCCCACCCGACAGGGGGCGAGGCAGATACGCAGTATTTT

j_call: TRBJ1-6
v_call: TRBV5-1
clone_size: NA
d_call: NA
cdr3_aa: CASSIRGQDSPLHF
cdr3_nt: TGCGCCAGCAGCATCAGGGGCCAAGATTCACCCCTCCACTTT

j_call: TRBJ2-7
v_call: TRBV7-2
clone_size: NA
d_call: NA
cdr3_aa: CASSLVPRRYEQYF
cdr3_nt: TGTGCCAGCAGCTTAGTACCCAGACGTTACGAGCAGTACTTC

j_call: TRBJ1-6
v_call: TRBV19
clone_size: few
d_call: NA
cdr3_aa: CASSKGLNSPLHF
cdr3_nt: TGTGCCAGTAGTAAGGGTCTAAATTCACCCCTCCACTTT

j_call: TRBJ2-7
v_call: TRBV28
clone_size: few
d_call: NA
cdr3_aa: CASAGGTYEQYF
cdr3_nt: TGTGCCAGCGCCGGTGGCACCTACGAGCAGTACTTC

j_call: TRBJ1-4
v_call: TRBV5-4
clone_size: NA
d_call: NA
cdr3_aa: CASSQGRGTTNEKLFF
cdr3_nt: TGTGCCAGCAGCCAGGGACGGGGGACAACTAATGAAAAACTGTTTTTT

j_call: TRBJ2-1
v_call: TRBV4-1
clone_size: NA
d_call: NA
cdr3_aa: CASSQGRQSYNEQFF
cdr3_nt: TGCGCCAGCAGCCAAGGTAGACAGAGCTACAATGAGCAGTTCTTC

j_call: TRBJ2-2
v_call: TRBV19
clone_size: NA
d_call: TRBD2
cdr3_aa: CATRTSGVSGELFF
cdr3_nt: TGTGCCACTCGGACTAGCGGGGTTTCCGGGGAGCTGTTTTTT

j_call: TRBJ1-4
v_call: TRBV5-1
clone_size: NA
d_call: NA
cdr3_aa: CASSFTGKNEKLFF
cdr3_nt: TGCGCCAGCAGCTTTACCGGGAAAAATGAAAAACTGTTTTTT

j_call: TRBJ1-4
v_call: TRBV18
clone_size: NA
d_call: NA
cdr3_aa: CASSPYNEKLFF
cdr3_nt: TGTGCCAGCTCACCCTACAATGAAAAACTGTTTTTT

j_call: TRBJ1-1
v_call: TRBV5-1
clone_size: NA
d_call: NA
cdr3_aa: CASSLWGPGTEAFF
cdr3_nt: TGCGCCAGCAGCTTGTGGGGCCCGGGCACTGAAGCTTTCTTT

j_call: TRBJ1-2
v_call: TRBV19
clone_size: NA
d_call: NA
cdr3_aa: CASSDPRRGAGYGYTF
cdr3_nt: TGTGCCAGTAGTGACCCCAGAAGGGGGGCGGGCTATGGCTACACCTTC

j_call: TRBJ2-3
v_call: TRBV7-9
clone_size: few
d_call: NA
cdr3_aa: CASSLDTQYF
cdr3_nt: TGTGCCAGCAGCTTAGATACGCAGTATTTT

j_call: TRBJ1-2
v_call: TRBV29-1
clone_size: NA
d_call: TRBD1
cdr3_aa: CSVIKYRGDGYTF
cdr3_nt: TGCAGCGTGATAAAGTACAGGGGTGACGGCTACACCTTC

j_call: TRBJ1-5
v_call: TRBV4-1
clone_size: NA
d_call: NA
cdr3_aa: CASSQDGGANQPQHF
cdr3_nt: TGCGCCAGCAGCCAAGATGGGGGGGCCAATCAGCCCCAGCATTTT